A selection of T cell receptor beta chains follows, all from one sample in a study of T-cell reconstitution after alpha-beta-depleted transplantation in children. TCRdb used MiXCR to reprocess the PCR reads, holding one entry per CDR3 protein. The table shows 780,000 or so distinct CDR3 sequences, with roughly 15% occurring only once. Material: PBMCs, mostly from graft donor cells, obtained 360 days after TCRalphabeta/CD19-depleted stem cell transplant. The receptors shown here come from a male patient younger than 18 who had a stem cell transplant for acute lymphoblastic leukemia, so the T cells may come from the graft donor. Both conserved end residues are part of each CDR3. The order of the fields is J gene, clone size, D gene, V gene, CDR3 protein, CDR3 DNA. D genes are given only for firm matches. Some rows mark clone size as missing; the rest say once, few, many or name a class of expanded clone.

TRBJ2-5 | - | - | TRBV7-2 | CASSQNIWGAQETQYF | TGTGCCAGCAGCCAGAACATCTGGGGGGCCCAAGAGACCCAGTACTTC
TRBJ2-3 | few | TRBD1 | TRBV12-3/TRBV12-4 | CASSLQGAQRRADTQYF | TGTGCCAGCAGTTTACAGGGGGCGCAAAGGAGGGCAGATACGCAGTATTTT
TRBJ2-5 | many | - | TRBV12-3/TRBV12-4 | CASSSPNLHQETQYF | TGTGCCAGCAGTTCCCCGAACCTCCACCAAGAGACCCAGTACTTC
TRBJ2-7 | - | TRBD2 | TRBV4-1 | CASSPGSGETQYEQYF | TGCGCCAGCAGCCCTGGGAGCGGGGAAACGCAATACGAGCAGTACTTC
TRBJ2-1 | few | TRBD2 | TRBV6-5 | CASSTLAGGWGEQFF | TGTGCCAGCAGTACGCTAGCGGGAGGGTGGGGTGAGCAGTTCTTC
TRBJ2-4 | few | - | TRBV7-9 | CASSYKAGLAKNIQYF | TGTGCCAGCAGCTACAAAGCAGGATTGGCCAAAAACATTCAGTACTTC
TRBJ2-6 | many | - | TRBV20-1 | CSAVSGANVLTF | TGCAGTGCCGTATCTGGGGCCAACGTCCTGACTTTC
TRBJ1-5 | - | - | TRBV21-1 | CASSKEAHSRGQPQHF | TGTGCCAGCAGCAAAGAGGCCCACTCGAGGGGTCAGCCCCAGCATTTT
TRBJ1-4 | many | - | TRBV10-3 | CAISAQARAGKGFKPNEKLFF | TGTGCCATCAGTGCCCAAGCAAGGGCAGGGAAGGGTTTTAAGCCTAATGAAAAACTGTTTTTT
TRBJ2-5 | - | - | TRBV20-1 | CSARSGTQVAQTQYF | TGCAGTGCTCGCTCCGGGACTCAGGTTGCACAGACCCAGTACTTC
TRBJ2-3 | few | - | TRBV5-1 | CASSFQGGRSTDTQYF | TGCGCCAGCAGCTTCCAGGGGGGGCGCAGCACAGATACGCAGTATTTT
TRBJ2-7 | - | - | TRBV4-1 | CASSQETVPREQYF | TGCGCCAGCAGCCAAGAGACGGTCCCTAGGGAGCAGTACTTC
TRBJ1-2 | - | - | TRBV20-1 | CSARDANYGYTF | TGCAGTGCGAGAGATGCTAACTATGGCTACACCTTC
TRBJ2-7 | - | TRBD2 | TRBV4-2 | CASSPRKGEGTSGNYYEQYF | TGTGCCAGCAGCCCCAGGAAAGGGGAGGGGACTAGCGGAAATTACTACGAGCAGTACTTC
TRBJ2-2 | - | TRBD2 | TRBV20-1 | CSARRPSGANTGELFF | TGCAGTGCTAGGAGGCCTAGCGGGGCGAACACCGGGGAGCTGTTTTTT
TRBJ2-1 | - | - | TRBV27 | CASGIYGEQFF | TGTGCCAGCGGGATTTATGGGGAGCAGTTCTTC
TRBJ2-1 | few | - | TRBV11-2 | CASSLTSRQVSYNEQFF | TGTGCCAGCAGCTTAACCAGCAGACAAGTCTCCTACAATGAGCAGTTCTTC
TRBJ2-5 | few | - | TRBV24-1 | CATSDLGRKTQYF | TGTGCCACCAGTGATTTGGGCAGAAAGACCCAGTACTTC
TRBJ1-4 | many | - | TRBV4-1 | CASSPGIWMNEKLFF | TGCGCCAGCAGCCCCGGCATCTGGATGAATGAAAAACTGTTTTTT
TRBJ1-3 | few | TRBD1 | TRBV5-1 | CASSLLRRDRGSGNTIYF | TGCGCCAGCAGCTTACTCCGGCGGGACAGGGGAAGTGGAAACACCATATATTTT
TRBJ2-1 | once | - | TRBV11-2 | CASGARQTSYNEQFF | TGTGCCAGTGGAGCTCGACAGACTTCCTACAATGAGCAGTTCTTC
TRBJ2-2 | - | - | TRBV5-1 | CASSFLQGGGELFF | TGCGCCAGCAGCTTTCTACAGGGAGGCGGGGAGCTGTTTTTT
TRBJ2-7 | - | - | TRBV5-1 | CASSLVRTATYEQYF | TGCGCCAGCAGCTTGGTCAGGACAGCCACCTACGAGCAGTACTTC
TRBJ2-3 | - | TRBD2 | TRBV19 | CASSIAGLAAYTDTQYF | TGTGCCAGTAGTATCGCCGGACTAGCGGCCTACACAGATACGCAGTATTTT
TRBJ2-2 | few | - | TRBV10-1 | CASSERMAPNTGELFF | TGCGCCAGCAGTGAGCGAATGGCTCCCAACACCGGGGAGCTGTTTTTT
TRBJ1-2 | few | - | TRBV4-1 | CASSQAGAGYGYTF | TGCGCCAGCAGCCAAGCGGGGGCCGGCTATGGCTACACCTTC
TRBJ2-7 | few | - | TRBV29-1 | CSACGQSTEQYF | TGCAGCGCCTGCGGACAGTCCACCGAGCAGTACTTC
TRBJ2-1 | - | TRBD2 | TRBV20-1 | CSATGTSGSRGHEQFF | TGCAGTGCTACTGGGACTAGCGGGAGTAGGGGACATGAGCAGTTCTTC
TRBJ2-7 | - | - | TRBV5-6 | CASSPRDTLFDYEQYF | TGTGCCAGCAGCCCCCGGGACACCTTATTCGACTACGAGCAGTACTTC
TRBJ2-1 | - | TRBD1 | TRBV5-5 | CASSYRTGSYNEQFF | TGTGCCAGCAGCTACCGGACAGGAAGCTACAATGAGCAGTTCTTC
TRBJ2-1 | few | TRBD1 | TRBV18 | CASSPRDRGAYNEQFF | TGTGCCAGCTCACCACGGGACAGGGGCGCCTACAATGAGCAGTTCTTC
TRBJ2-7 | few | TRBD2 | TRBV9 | CASSVGGTSASYEQYF | TGTGCCAGCAGCGTAGGGGGGACTAGCGCCTCCTACGAGCAGTACTTC
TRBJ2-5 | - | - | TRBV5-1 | CASSLGGGLESQETQYF | TGCGCCAGCAGCTTGGGAGGGGGTCTGGAGTCTCAAGAGACCCAGTACTTC
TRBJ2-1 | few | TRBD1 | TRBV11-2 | CASSLRDRGASEQFF | TGTGCCAGCAGCTTACGGGACAGGGGGGCGAGTGAGCAGTTCTTC
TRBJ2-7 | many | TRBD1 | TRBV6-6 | CASSSSLTGVFYEQYF | TGTGCCAGCAGTTCTTCCCTTACAGGGGTCTTCTACGAGCAGTACTTC
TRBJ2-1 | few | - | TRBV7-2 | CASSLDRWGQFF | TGTGCCAGCAGCTTGGACCGGTGGGGTCAGTTCTTC
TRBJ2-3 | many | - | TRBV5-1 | CASSRTVGGSVSTDTQYF | TGCGCCAGCAGCAGGACAGTTGGAGGTAGCGTGAGCACAGATACGCAGTATTTT
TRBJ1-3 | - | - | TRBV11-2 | CASSRPGNTIYF | TGTGCCAGCAGCCGCCCTGGAAACACCATATATTTT
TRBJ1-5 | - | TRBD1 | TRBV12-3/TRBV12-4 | CASSPRSLRGPIPSNQPQHF | TGTGCCAGCAGCCCACGGTCCCTTAGGGGGCCTATCCCTAGCAATCAGCCCCAGCATTTT